This T cell receptor beta chain originates from a study of OX40 agonist ivuxolimab in advanced cancers. About the study: The patients' treatment was ivuxolimab, an agonistic anti-OX40 (CD134) antibody. The study reported partial responses in three patients: one hepatocellular carcinoma, two cutaneous melanoma. A mean age of roughly 62 years, range roughly 20 to 79, was recorded, and under 85% were male. Study findings and constraints: Blood T cells, both CD4+ and CD8+, expanded clonally by week 6 at 0.1 to 3.0 mg/kg.

Using immunoSEQ multiplex PCR, the repertoire was profiled, and TCRdb retains in-frame clones only, with some absent. The sample lists 55,000 to 70,000 clones; over 80% were seen once. A remark on this clone: Its target is not known.

V lost 0 bases and J lost 14, with 17 bases in between. The CDR3 has 14 amino acids. CDR1 ENHRY and CDR2 SYGVKD come from the germline V gene. V is TRBV10-3 and J is TRBJ2-1, with D perhaps matching TRBD1 or TRBD2 (6 bases each). This sample comprised CD4+ or CD8+ T cells sorted from blood, obtained in a trial of the OX40 agonist ivuxolimab. This clonotype originated in an adult with an advanced solid tumor such as melanoma, head and neck, liver or kidney cancer. CDR3 in amino acids: CAISESGAGQGEFF. CDR3 nucleotides: TGTGCCATCAGTGAGTCGGGGGCGGGACAAGGGGAGTTCTTC.